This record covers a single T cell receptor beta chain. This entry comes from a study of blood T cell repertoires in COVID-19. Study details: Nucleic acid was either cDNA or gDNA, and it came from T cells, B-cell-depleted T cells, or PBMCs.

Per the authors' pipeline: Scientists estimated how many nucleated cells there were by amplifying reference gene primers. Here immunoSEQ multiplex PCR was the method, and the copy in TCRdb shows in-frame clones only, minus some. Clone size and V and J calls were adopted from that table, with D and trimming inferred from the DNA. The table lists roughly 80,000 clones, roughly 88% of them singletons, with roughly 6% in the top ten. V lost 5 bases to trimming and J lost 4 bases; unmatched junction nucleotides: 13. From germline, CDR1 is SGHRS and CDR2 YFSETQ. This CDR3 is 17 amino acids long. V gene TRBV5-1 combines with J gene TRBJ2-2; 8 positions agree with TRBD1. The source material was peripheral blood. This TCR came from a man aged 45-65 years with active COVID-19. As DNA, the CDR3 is TGCGCCAGCAGTAAAAAGCAGGGGGCCCTATTCACCGGGGAGCTGTTTTTT. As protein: CASSKKQGALFTGELFF.